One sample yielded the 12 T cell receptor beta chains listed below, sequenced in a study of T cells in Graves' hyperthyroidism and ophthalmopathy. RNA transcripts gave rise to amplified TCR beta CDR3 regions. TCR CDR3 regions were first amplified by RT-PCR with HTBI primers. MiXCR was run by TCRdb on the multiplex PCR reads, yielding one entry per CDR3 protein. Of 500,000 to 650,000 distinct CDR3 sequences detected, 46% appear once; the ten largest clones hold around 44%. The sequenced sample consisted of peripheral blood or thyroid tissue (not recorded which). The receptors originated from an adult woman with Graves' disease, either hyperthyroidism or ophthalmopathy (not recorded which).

The CDR3 DNA sequence: TGTGCCAGCAGCTTGGCTAGCGGGGGAGAGGGGACCCAGTACTTC. Its protein is CASSLASGGEGTQYF. The V call is TRBV7-6, the J call TRBJ2-5, with 10 bases that match TRBD2. This CDR3 is built from 15 residues. After removal of 3 bases from V and 7 bases from J, the junction contained 8 bases not matched to a gene. CDR1 is SGHVS and CDR2 is FNYEAQ in the germline V gene.

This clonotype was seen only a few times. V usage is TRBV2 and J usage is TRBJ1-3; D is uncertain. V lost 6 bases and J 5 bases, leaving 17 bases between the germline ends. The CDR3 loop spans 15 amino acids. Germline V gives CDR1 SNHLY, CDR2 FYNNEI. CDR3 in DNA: TGTGCCAGCAGCCAAGTTCAACGGCCGAGAAACACCATATATTTT. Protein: CASSQVQRPRNTIYF. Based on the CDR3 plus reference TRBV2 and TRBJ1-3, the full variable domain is EPEVTQTPSHQVTQMGQEVILRCVPISNHLYFYWYRQILGQKVEFLVSFYNNEISEKSEIFDDQFSVERPDGSNFTLKIRSTKLEDSAMYFCASSQVQRPRNTIYFGEGSWLTVV.

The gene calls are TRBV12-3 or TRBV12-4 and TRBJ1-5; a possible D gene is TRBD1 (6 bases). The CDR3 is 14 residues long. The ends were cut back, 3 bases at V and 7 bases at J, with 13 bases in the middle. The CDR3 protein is CASSFSFGGQPQHF. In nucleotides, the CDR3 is TGTGCCAGCAGTTTCAGTTTTGGGGGCCAGCCCCAGCATTTT.

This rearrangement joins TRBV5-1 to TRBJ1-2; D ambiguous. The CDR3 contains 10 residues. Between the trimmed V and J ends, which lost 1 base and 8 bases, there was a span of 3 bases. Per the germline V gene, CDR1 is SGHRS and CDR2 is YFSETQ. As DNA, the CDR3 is TGCGCCAGCAGCTTGCGCGGCTACACCTTC. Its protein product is CASSLRGYTF.

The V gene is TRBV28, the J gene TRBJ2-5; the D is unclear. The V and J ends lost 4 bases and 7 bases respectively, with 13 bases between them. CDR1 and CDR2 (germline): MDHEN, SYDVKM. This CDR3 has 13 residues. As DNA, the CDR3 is TGTGCCAGCAGTTCCCAGGTGGATTGGACCCAGTACTTC. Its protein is CASSSQVDWTQYF.

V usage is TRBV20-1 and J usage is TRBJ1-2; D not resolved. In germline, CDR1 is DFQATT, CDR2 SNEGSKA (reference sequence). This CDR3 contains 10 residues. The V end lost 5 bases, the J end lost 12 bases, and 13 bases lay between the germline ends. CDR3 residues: CSADTRNHTF. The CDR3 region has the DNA TGCAGTGCTGACACCAGGAATCACACCTTC.

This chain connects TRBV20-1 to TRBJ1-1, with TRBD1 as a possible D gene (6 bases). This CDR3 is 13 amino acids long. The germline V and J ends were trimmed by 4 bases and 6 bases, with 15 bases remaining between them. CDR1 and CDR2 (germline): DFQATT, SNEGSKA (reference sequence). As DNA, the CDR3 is TGCAGTGCTACGGAGGGGGGATCCTCTGAAGCTTTCTTT. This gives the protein CSATEGGSSEAFF.

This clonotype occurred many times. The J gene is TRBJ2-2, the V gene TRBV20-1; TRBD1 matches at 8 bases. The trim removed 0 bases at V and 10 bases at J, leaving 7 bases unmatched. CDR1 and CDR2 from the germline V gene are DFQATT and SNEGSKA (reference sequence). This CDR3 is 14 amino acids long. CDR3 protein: CSARETGVNEELFF. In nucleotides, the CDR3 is TGCAGTGCTAGAGAGACAGGGGTTAATGAGGAGCTGTTTTTT.

The CDR3 bases are TGTGCCAGCAGCCTGACAGGGGAAGGTCAGCCCCAGCATTTT. Its translation: CASSLTGEGQPQHF. The chain is built from TRBV7-9 and TRBJ1-5; TRBD1 aligns across 8 bases. The germline V gene encodes CDR1 SEHNR and CDR2 FQNEAQ (reference sequence). The CDR3 loop spans 14 amino acids. Trimming removed 5 bases from V and 6 bases from J; junction bases left unmatched: 6.

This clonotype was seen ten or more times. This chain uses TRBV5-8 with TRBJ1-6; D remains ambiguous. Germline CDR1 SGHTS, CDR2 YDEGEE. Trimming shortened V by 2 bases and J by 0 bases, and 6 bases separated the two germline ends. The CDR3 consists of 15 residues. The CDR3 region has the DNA TGTGCCAGCAGCTTTCGGAGCTCCTATAATTCACCCCTCCACTTT. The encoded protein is CASSFRSSYNSPLHF.

CDR3 residues: CASSLAGNQPQYF. For the CDR3, the DNA is TGTGCCAGCAGCTTAGCGGGAAATCAGCCCCAGTACTTC. The rearrangement uses TRBV7-8 and TRBJ2-5, with D uncertain. V lost 0 bases to trimming and J lost 9 bases, with 11 bases between them. This CDR3 has 13 amino acids. Germline V gives CDR1 SGHVS, CDR2 FQNEAQ.

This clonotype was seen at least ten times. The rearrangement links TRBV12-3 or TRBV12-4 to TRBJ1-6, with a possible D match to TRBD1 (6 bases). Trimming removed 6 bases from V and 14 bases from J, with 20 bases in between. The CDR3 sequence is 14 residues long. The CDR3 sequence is CASSKQGKGSALHF. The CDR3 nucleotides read TGTGCCAGCAGCAAACAGGGAAAGGGTTCGGCCCTCCACTTT.